This paragraph reports one T cell receptor beta chain. No antigen is known for it. The data originate from a study of cytomegalovirus exposure and HLA in healthy donors. The CDR3 sequence is 15 residues long. Germline values: CDR1 MNHNS, CDR2 SASEGT. V was trimmed by 6 bases and J by 9 bases, leaving 21 bases between them. PCR was performed using 60 Vbeta and 13 Jbeta primers. The table came from immunoSEQ multiplex PCR; TCRdb's copy has only in-frame clones and leaves some out. Of about 99,000 clones listed, 65% to 85% are singletons. Whole-study findings and limits: Reports showed the classifier diagnosing cytomegalovirus status with high specificity and sensitivity. Later findings reportedly placed an Asian-associated ancestry cluster below the roughly 700-donor mean for N-insertions.

The rearrangement uses TRBV6-1 and TRBJ2-1; perhaps TRBD1 as D (5 bases). The sequenced sample was PBMCs. The TCR comes from a man aged 35 to 55 in good health and CMV-seronegative. In nucleotides, the CDR3 is TGTGCCAGCAGCGTCGATTGGCACAGGCCTTGTGAGCAGTTCTTC. It yields the protein CASSVDWHRPCEQFF.